Below are 32 T cell receptor beta chains sequenced from a single sample in a study of blood T cell repertoires in COVID-19. Clones were sequenced by immunoSEQ multiplex PCR, and TCRdb holds only the in-frame ones, with some missing. The table lists approximately 350,000 clones, approximately 91% of them singletons. Sequenced material: peripheral blood. The receptors come from a woman in her 70s with COVID-19, enrolled during active disease.

This clone was observed a handful of times. The chain carries TRBV7-8 and TRBJ2-7; TRBD2 aligns across 7 bases. In germline, CDR1 is SGHVS, CDR2 FQNEAQ. V shed 8 bases and J 1 base; nucleotides not matched to a gene: 8. The length of the CDR3 is 14 residues. The chain's CDR3 is CASRQPGGSYEQYF. In DNA form, the CDR3 reads TGTGCCAGCCGACAACCCGGGGGGTCCTACGAGCAGTACTTC.

Comment on this clone: Distinct nucleotide sequences in the sample also encode this CDR3. V and J are TRBV24-1 and TRBJ2-1, with D unresolved. In germline, CDR1 is KGHDR, CDR2 SFDVKD. The CDR3 totals 11 residues. V was shortened by 9 bases and J by 7 bases, with 9 bases between the two germline ends. The chain's CDR3 is CATGQLNEQFF. Here the CDR3 DNA reads TGTGCCACCGGGCAGCTAAATGAGCAGTTCTTC.

This chain joins TRBV14 and TRBJ1-1; D unclear. The CDR3 is 12 amino acids. V was pared by 0 bases and J by 11 bases, with 10 bases between. Germline values: CDR1 SGHDN, CDR2 FVKESK. The CDR3 is CASSQDPSRAFF. The CDR3 DNA sequence: TGTGCCAGCAGCCAAGACCCTTCTAGGGCTTTCTTT.

The chain joins TRBV27 to TRBJ2-1; 15 positions agree with TRBD2. Germline values: CDR1 MNHEY, CDR2 SMNVEV (reference sequence). The CDR3 runs 17 residues. V dropped 5 bases and J dropped 8; count of bases not matched to a gene: 10. The CDR3 nucleotides are TGTGCCAGCAGTCCACCCCCCGGACTAGCGGGGGGGCATGAGCAGTTCTTC. Translating it yields CASSPPPGLAGGHEQFF.

The rearrangement uses TRBV5-4 and TRBJ2-1; D gene ambiguous. Deletions cut 6 bases from V and 7 bases from J, with 11 bases between. Germline CDR1 is SGHNT and CDR2 is YYREEE (reference sequence). The CDR3 has 12 amino acids. CDR3 DNA: TGTGCCAGCACCTCACTAAGGAATGAGCAGTTCTTC. Its protein is CASTSLRNEQFF. Based on the CDR3 plus reference TRBV5-4 and TRBJ2-1, the full variable domain is ETGVTQSPTHLIKTRGQQVTLRCSSQSGHNTVSWYQQALGQGPQFIFQYYREEENGRGNFPPRFSGLQFPNYSSELNVNALELDDSALYLCASTSLRNEQFFGPGTRLTVL.

CDR3 coding DNA: TGTGCCAGCAGTTTATTAGGGGATACGAGCTCCTACAATGAGCAGTTCTTC. Encoded protein: CASSLLGDTSSYNEQFF. The chain recombines TRBV27 with TRBJ2-1; D is possibly TRBD1 (5 bases). The germline V gene has CDR1 MNHEY and CDR2 SMNVEV (reference sequence). Trimming removed 1 base at V and 0 bases at J, with 13 bases between. The CDR3 length is 17 residues.

Comment on this clone: Different DNA sequences within this sample yield the same CDR3. J is TRBJ2-3 and V is TRBV6-2 or TRBV6-3; 7 bases are a match to TRBD2. The CDR3 has 15 residues. Germline CDR1 MNHEY, CDR2 SVGEGT. Germline trimming cut 2 bases from V and 0 bases from J; bases unmatched to any gene: 2. CDR3 in amino acids: CASSYGRGSTDTQYF. The CDR3 nucleotides are TGTGCCAGCAGTTACGGGAGGGGTAGCACAGATACGCAGTATTTT.

The rearrangement joins TRBV7-2 to TRBJ1-2, with D possibly being TRBD1 (6 bases). CDR3 length equals 16 residues. V was clipped by 7 bases and J by 1 base, with 19 bases between them. Germline V gene lookup returns CDR1 SGHTA and CDR2 FQGNSA. The CDR3 here is CASIRNSGTNNYGYTF. CDR3 DNA sequence: TGTGCCAGCATCCGAAACTCCGGGACAAATAACTATGGCTACACCTTC.

The rearrangement uses TRBV21-1 and TRBJ2-3; the listed D gene, TRBD2, was not tested against the DNA. TRBV21-1 is described as a pseudogene. The CDR3 is 12 amino acids. The CDR3 loop reads CASSKAEEGEYF. The DNA for the CDR3 is TGTGCCAGCAGCAAAGCGGAGGAGGGTGAGTATTTT.

The chain carries TRBV3-1 (or the pseudogene TRBV3-2) and TRBJ1-2; D is undetermined. V was cut by 2 bases and J by 5 bases, with 9 bases left in between. The germline V gene encodes CDR1 LGHDT and CDR2 YNNKEL (reference sequence). The CDR3 is 13 residues long. The CDR3 sequence is CASSQSEVYGYTF. In DNA form, the CDR3 reads TGTGCCAGCAGCCAATCAGAGGTGTATGGCTACACCTTC.

The rearrangement links TRBV6-2 or TRBV6-3 to TRBJ2-3, with 15 positions matching TRBD2. The CDR3 spans 16 residues. The germline V gene encodes CDR1 MNHEY and CDR2 SVGEGT. J gave up 4 bases and V 6 bases, and 5 bases lay outside the gene matches. The CDR3 loop is CASSPGLAGGSDTQYF. The CDR3 DNA reads TGTGCCAGCAGCCCGGGACTAGCGGGGGGATCAGATACGCAGTATTTT.

J is TRBJ1-2 and V is TRBV4-2, with D perhaps matching TRBD1 (6 bases). Germline CDR1 reads LGHNA; CDR2 reads YNFKEQ. The length of the CDR3 is 17 residues. V shed 0 bases and J shed 0 bases, with 14 bases lying between them. In DNA, the CDR3 is TGTGCCAGCAGCCAAGACGGTGGGACACTAGCTAACTATGGCTACACCTTC. It yields the protein CASSQDGGTLANYGYTF.

This chain uses TRBV24-1 with TRBJ2-1; 13 bases are shared with TRBD2. V lost 4 bases and J lost 10; bases outside the gene matches: 18. Germline CDR1 is KGHDR and CDR2 is SFDVKD. This CDR3 is built from 19 residues. Here the CDR3 DNA reads TGTGCCACCAGTGACCCTGGTTCCCCGGGACTAGCGGGGTGGGGGGAGCAGTTCTTC. Its translation is CATSDPGSPGLAGWGEQFF.

The V and J genes are TRBV11-2 and TRBJ2-3; D perhaps matches TRBD2 (7 bases). The CDR3 runs to 16 residues. V shed 1 base and J shed 6 bases, with 17 bases lying between them. Looked up from germline, CDR1 is SGHAT and CDR2 is FQNNGV. CDR3 protein: CASSLVRGGSVDTQYF. In DNA, the CDR3 is TGTGCCAGCAGCTTAGTGAGGGGGGGATCCGTGGATACGCAGTATTTT.

This clone was recorded only once. This chain connects TRBV18 to TRBJ1-2; a possible D gene is TRBD1 (6 bases). CDR1 is KGHSH and CDR2 is LQKENI in the germline V gene. The CDR3 consists of 14 residues. V gave up 4 bases and J gave up 4 bases, with 13 bases separating them. The DNA of the CDR3 is TGTGCCAGCTCACTAGAACAGGGCGGCTATGGCTACACCTTC. Its translation is CASSLEQGGYGYTF. The variable domain in full, completed from reference TRBV18 and TRBJ1-2, reads NAGVMQNPRHLVRRRGQEARLRCSPMKGHSHVYWYRQLPEEGLKFMVYLQKENIIDESGMPKERFSAEFPKEGPSILRIQQVVRGDSAAYFCASSLEQGGYGYTFGSGTRLTVV.

CDR3 nucleotide sequence: TGTGCCAGTAGTATAGTGTTCGGTAACTATGAGCAGTTCTTC. It translates to CASSIVFGNYEQFF. The chain links TRBV19 to TRBJ2-1; D is unclear. The V and J ends lost 1 base and 8 bases respectively, with 12 bases between them. The CDR3 extends over 14 amino acids. CDR1 is LNHDA and CDR2 is SQIVND in the germline V gene (reference sequence).

This rearrangement joins TRBV28 to TRBJ1-2; the match to TRBD1 covers 10 bases. J lost 3 bases, V lost 2 bases, and 3 bases had no gene match. The CDR3 extends over 15 amino acids. CDR1 MDHEN and CDR2 SYDVKM come from the germline V gene. The CDR3 DNA reads as TGTGCCAGCAGTTTAGACAGGGGGCTTCACTATGGCTACACCTTC. Protein product: CASSLDRGLHYGYTF.

The sample holds one count of this clone. The rearrangement links TRBV3-1 (or the pseudogene TRBV3-2) to TRBJ2-1; no reliable D call. The ends were cut back, 1 base at V and 2 bases at J, with 9 bases in the middle. The germline V gene has CDR1 LGHDT and CDR2 YNNKEL (reference sequence). This CDR3 spans 15 amino acids. The chain's CDR3 is CASSQALEPYNEQFF. CDR3 nucleotides: TGTGCCAGCAGCCAAGCGCTAGAGCCCTACAATGAGCAGTTCTTC.

The CDR3 is CASSLWGTFTQYF. DNA of the CDR3: TGTGCCAGCAGCTTGTGGGGGACTTTCACACAGTACTTC. The chain has TRBV5-4 and TRBJ2-7; weak D call: TRBD2 (6 bases). V was clipped by 1 base and J by 10 bases, with 15 bases between them. The CDR3 is 13 residues long. Looked up from germline, CDR1 is SGHNT and CDR2 is YYREEE (reference sequence).

This chain uses TRBV7-7 with TRBJ2-5, with D maybe TRBD2 (7 bases). V shed 3 bases and J shed 5 bases, with 16 bases lying between them. The germline CDR1 and CDR2 sequences are SSHAT and FNYEAQ (reference sequence). The CDR3 runs 15 residues. DNA of the CDR3: TGTGCCAGCAGCTTCGCTCCTGGGGGGGCGGAGACCCAGTACTTC. It specifies CASSFAPGGAETQYF.

The chain joins TRBV19 to TRBJ2-2, with 7 positions matching TRBD1. Germline loops: CDR1 LNHDA, CDR2 SQIVND (reference sequence). With 9 bases clipped from V and 2 bases from J, the junction kept 12 bases outside the gene matches. This CDR3 region has 16 residues. This CDR3 is CASFLTGTVNTGELFF. The CDR3 nucleotides are TGTGCCAGCTTCCTGACCGGGACAGTAAACACCGGGGAGCTGTTTTTT.

This clone was seen only once. This chain uses TRBV3-1 (or the pseudogene TRBV3-2) with TRBJ1-6; D not certain. Germline-derived CDR1 and CDR2 are LGHDT and YNNKEL (reference sequence). The V and J ends lost 0 bases and 10 bases respectively, with 13 bases between them. The CDR3 is made up of 15 amino acids. CDR3 sequence: CASSQEGRRASPLHF. CDR3 bases: TGTGCCAGCAGCCAAGAAGGTCGGAGGGCCTCACCCCTCCACTTT.

The chain links TRBV2 to TRBJ1-3, with 8 nucleotides matching TRBD1. V lost 6 bases to trimming and J lost 3 bases; unmatched junction nucleotides: 7. Germline CDR1 and CDR2: SNHLY and FYNNEI. This CDR3 region has 15 residues. CDR3 in amino acids: CASRPQGGDGNTIYF. In nucleotides, the CDR3 is TGTGCCAGCAGGCCACAGGGGGGTGATGGAAACACCATATATTTT.

This chain joins TRBV6-5 and TRBJ1-1; D remains ambiguous. The CDR3 runs 13 residues. Germline V gene data show CDR1 as MNHEY and CDR2 as SVGAGI. V lost 2 bases and J lost 6, with 10 bases in between. CDR3 bases: TGTGCCAGCAGTTACGGGGAAGCGGCTGAAGCTTTCTTT. It translates to CASSYGEAAEAFF.

J is TRBJ1-4 and V is TRBV7-9; D call uncertain. V shed 2 bases and J shed 0 bases, with 7 bases lying between them. This CDR3 region has 15 residues. The V gene's germline CDR1 is SEHNR and CDR2 FQNEAQ (reference sequence). CDR3 protein: CASSLTDATNEKLFF. DNA of the CDR3: TGTGCCAGCAGCTTAACAGATGCAACTAATGAAAAACTGTTTTTT.

The J gene is TRBJ2-3, the V gene TRBV7-2; tentative D call: TRBD2 (8 bases). Trimming took 5 bases from V and 2 from J, leaving 17 bases between them. Germline V gene sequence: CDR1 SGHTA, CDR2 FQGNSA. CDR3 length equals 16 residues. The CDR3 DNA reads TGTGCCAGCAGCCCCGGGGGGGACAGAAACACAGATACGCAGTATTTT. Protein: CASSPGGDRNTDTQYF.

This chain joins TRBV2 and TRBJ1-1, with TRBD1 as a possible D gene (5 bases). The germline V and J ends were trimmed by 10 bases and 4 bases, with 19 bases remaining between them. The CDR3 contains 14 residues. CDR1 and CDR2 from the germline V gene are SNHLY and FYNNEI. CDR3 DNA sequence: TGTGCCACCCTGGGGCTCCCCCGGGTCACTGAAGCTTTCTTT. This codes for CATLGLPRVTEAFF.

CDR3 region: CASSSHGTGNTEAFF. The CDR3 DNA follows: TGTGCCAGCAGCTCCCACGGGACAGGAAACACTGAAGCTTTCTTT. The chain couples TRBV5-4 to TRBJ1-1, with 8 bases aligning to TRBD1. J lost 2 bases, V lost 3 bases, and 6 bases had no gene match. The CDR3 runs 15 residues. Germline assignment: CDR1 SGHNT and CDR2 YYREEE (reference sequence).

The chain is built from TRBV7-2 and TRBJ2-5, with D perhaps TRBD2 (5 bases). The CDR3 length is 14 residues. In germline, CDR1 is SGHTA, CDR2 FQGNSA. Between the trimmed V and J ends, which lost 0 bases and 7 bases, there was a span of 12 bases. CDR3 in amino acids: CASSLAGASSTQYF. CDR3 DNA: TGTGCCAGCAGCTTAGCGGGAGCCTCGTCGACCCAGTACTTC.

The chain has TRBV19 and TRBJ1-6, with 8 nucleotides matching TRBD1. CDR3 length: 12 residues. Trimming took 9 bases from V and 8 from J; bases not matched to a gene: 3. Germline V gene sequence: CDR1 LNHDA, CDR2 SQIVND (reference sequence). The CDR3 region is CASNRGDSPLHF. DNA of the CDR3: TGTGCCAGCAACAGGGGGGATTCACCCCTCCACTTT.

J is TRBJ2-7 and V is TRBV5-1; 11 bases line up with TRBD1. The CDR3 runs to 14 residues. Trimming took 0 bases from V and 5 from J; bases not matched to a gene: 1. Germline lookup yields CDR1 SGHRS and CDR2 YFSETQ. The CDR3 DNA sequence: TGCGCCAGCAGCTTGGGGGACAGGGGGGACGAGCAGTACTTC. As protein: CASSLGDRGDEQYF.

The chain links TRBV21-1 to TRBJ1-1. TRBV21-1 is annotated as a pseudogene. This CDR3 contains 14 residues. CDR3 nucleotides: TGTGCCAGCAGCTCGCCGGGATACTTCACTGAAGCTTTCTTT. This translates into CASSSPGYFTEAFF.